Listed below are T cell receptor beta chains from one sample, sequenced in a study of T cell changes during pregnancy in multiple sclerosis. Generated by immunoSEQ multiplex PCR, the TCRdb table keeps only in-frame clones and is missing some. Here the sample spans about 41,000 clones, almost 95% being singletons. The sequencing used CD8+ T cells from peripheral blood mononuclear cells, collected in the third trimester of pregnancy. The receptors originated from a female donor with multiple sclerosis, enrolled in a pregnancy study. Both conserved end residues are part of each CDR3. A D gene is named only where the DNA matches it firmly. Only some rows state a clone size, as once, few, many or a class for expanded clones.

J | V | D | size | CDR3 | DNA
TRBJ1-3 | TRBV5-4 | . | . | CASSWGGGELIYF | TGTGCCAGCAGCTGGGGGGGTGGAGAACTCATATATTTT
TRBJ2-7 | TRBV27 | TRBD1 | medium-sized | CASSLNRGRKYEQYF | TGTGCCAGCAGTCTAAACAGGGGGCGCAAGTACGAGCAGTACTTC
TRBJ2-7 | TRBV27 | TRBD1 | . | CASRYGQGYEQYF | TGTGCCAGCAGGTACGGACAGGGCTACGAGCAGTACTTC
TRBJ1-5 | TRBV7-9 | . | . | CASSHEGGTNQPQHF | TGTGCCAGCAGCCACGAAGGGGGTACCAATCAGCCCCAGCATTTT
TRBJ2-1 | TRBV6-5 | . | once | CASREDYYNEQFF | TGTGCCAGTAGGGAGGACTACTACAATGAGCAGTTCTTC
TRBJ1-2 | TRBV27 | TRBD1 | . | CASSLSGTGNYGYTF | TGTGCCAGCAGCTTATCCGGGACAGGGAACTATGGCTACACCTTC
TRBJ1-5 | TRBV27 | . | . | CASKQRDQPQHF | TGTGCCAGCAAACAGAGAGATCAGCCCCAGCATTTT
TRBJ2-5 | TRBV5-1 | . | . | CASSYPTQETQYF | TGCGCCAGCAGCTACCCGACACAAGAGACCCAGTACTTC
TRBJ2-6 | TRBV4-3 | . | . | CASSQVQDSWSGANVLTF | TGCGCCAGCAGCCAAGTACAGGATTCTTGGTCTGGGGCCAACGTCCTGACTTTC
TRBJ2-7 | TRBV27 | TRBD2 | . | CASTRTSGSYEQYF | TGTGCCAGCACCCGGACTAGCGGCTCCTACGAGCAGTACTTC
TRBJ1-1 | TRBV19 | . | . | CASTTGWTEAFF | TGTGCCAGCACCACAGGGTGGACTGAAGCTTTCTTT
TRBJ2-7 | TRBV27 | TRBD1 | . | CASSQTGFGYEQYF | TGTGCCAGCAGCCAGACAGGGTTCGGGTACGAGCAGTACTTC
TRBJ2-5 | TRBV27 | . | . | CASSSPIQETQYF | TGTGCCAGCAGTTCCCCTATTCAAGAGACCCAGTACTTC
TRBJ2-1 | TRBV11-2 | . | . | CASSSLGGVEEQFF | TGTGCCAGCAGCTCTTTAGGGGGGGTTGAGGAGCAGTTCTTC
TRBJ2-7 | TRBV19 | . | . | CASSGWGAYEQYF | TGTGCCAGTAGTGGCTGGGGGGCCTACGAGCAGTACTTC
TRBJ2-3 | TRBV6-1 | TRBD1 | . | CASSVGGGQADTQYF | TGTGCCAGCAGTGTAGGTGGGGGACAGGCAGATACGCAGTATTTT